A selection of T cell receptor beta chains follows, all from one sample in a study of response to subunit inactivated influenza vaccine. TCRdb reprocessed the RT-PCR reads with MiXCR, giving one entry per CDR3 protein. Of about 700,000 distinct CDR3 sequences in the sample, around 16% were seen once. Here the sequenced sample was PBMCs from blood, taken 11 to 12 days after vaccination. All receptors come from a man aged 50-60 years who received an inactivated influenza vaccine. The CDR3 runs from the conserved cysteine through the conserved F or W. The order of the fields is V gene, J gene, CDR3 protein.

TRBV6-5	TRBJ2-1	CASSYRRGGGYEQFF
TRBV7-2	TRBJ2-4	CASSSLAGGLAKNIQYF
TRBV12-3/TRBV12-4	TRBJ2-2	CASSSQRNTGELFF
TRBV7-2	TRBJ2-7	CASSYTPGAPHPYEQYF
TRBV7-9	TRBJ2-1	CASSPSGGVSYNEQFF
TRBV7-8	TRBJ1-5	CASSLARFEGRSAQPQHF
TRBV4-2	TRBJ2-7	CASSPGDGGRIYEQYF
TRBV20-1	TRBJ2-7	CSAPLGSTWEEQYF
TRBV3-1	TRBJ1-1	CASSPRAGIGTEAFF
TRBV20-1	TRBJ1-2	CSARGTDTFYGYTF
TRBV15	TRBJ1-2	CATSTRKGAIDYGYTF
TRBV13	TRBJ2-6	CASSLYVSGRFGANVLTF
TRBV5-1	TRBJ2-3	CASSWPRDSTDTQYF
TRBV9	TRBJ2-4	CASSQGMENIQYF
TRBV3-1	TRBJ1-2	CASSRGQSRAGGGYTF
TRBV7-2	TRBJ1-1	CASSLLQGPLWEAFF
TRBV4-3	TRBJ2-7	CASSIGQGKYYEQYF
TRBV30	TRBJ1-1	CAWSSGVGRTEAFF
TRBV14	TRBJ2-3	CASSPWTADTQYF
TRBV11-2	TRBJ1-4	CASSDPRGANRKLFF
TRBV7-2	TRBJ2-7	CASSQGVGTGVSEQYF
TRBV20-1	TRBJ2-3	CSALKVAGFTDTQYF
TRBV4-3	TRBJ2-7	CASSQESGTTYEQYF
TRBV7-9	TRBJ1-1	CASSSGTGYEAFF
TRBV7-9	TRBJ2-5	CASSGGRVTQETQYF
TRBV6-5	TRBJ2-7	CASSYRQGYEQYF
TRBV28	TRBJ1-5	CASSRRRNNQPQHF
TRBV6-2/TRBV6-3	TRBJ1-3	CASSWISGNTIYF
TRBV29-1	TRBJ1-5	CSVVPTGGNQPQHF
TRBV20-1	TRBJ1-2	CSAREGRQRVDRHTF
TRBV12-5	TRBJ2-2	CASALQGTGELFF
TRBV29-1	TRBJ2-1	CSVQREGREQFF
TRBV28	TRBJ2-1	CASSSITNEQFF
TRBV19	TRBJ2-1	CASSPRGSPPEQFF
TRBV6-2/TRBV6-3	TRBJ1-1	CASSNFRLMNTEAFF